This TCR beta chain was recovered during a study of patients and donors after allogeneic stem cell transplantation (TCRdb year 2020). CDR1 is given as ENHRY and CDR2 as SYGVKD, both from the germline V gene. V is clipped by 7 bases and J by 3 bases, and the sequence between their germline boundaries is 12 bases long. The CDR3, cysteine through phenylalanine, is 13 amino acids long. Solely the CDR3 DNA is kept, with 39 bases framed from the first base. The protocol used for the library was RT-PCR. TCRdb records NextSeq 550 as the sequencer. TCRdb trimmed public reads at Q25 via fastp, called clones via MiXCR and kept in-frame beta chains. Rows with one shared CDR3 protein collapse into an entry with the most common genes and DNA. The sample table shows 200,000 to 250,000 distinct CDR3 sequences, and 14% are seen once. Clones ranked in the top ten supply around 10% of the sample. Comment on this clonotype: The antigen this receptor binds is unknown. Per-base qualities were not stored, and no clone one base away is much larger.

The source material was blood, either unsorted or a sorted T cell fraction (not recorded which). The rearranged chain carries TRBV10-3 and TRBJ1-1, with no confidently assigned D gene. This sequence originates from a human donor who was either an allogeneic HSCT recipient or a stem cell or donor lymphocyte infusion donor (not recorded which). It is not recorded whose cells these are; they may come from a transplant donor. The base sequence is TGTGCCATCACCTCAAACCCGGACACTGAAGCTTTCTTT. Its protein is CAITSNPDTEAFF.